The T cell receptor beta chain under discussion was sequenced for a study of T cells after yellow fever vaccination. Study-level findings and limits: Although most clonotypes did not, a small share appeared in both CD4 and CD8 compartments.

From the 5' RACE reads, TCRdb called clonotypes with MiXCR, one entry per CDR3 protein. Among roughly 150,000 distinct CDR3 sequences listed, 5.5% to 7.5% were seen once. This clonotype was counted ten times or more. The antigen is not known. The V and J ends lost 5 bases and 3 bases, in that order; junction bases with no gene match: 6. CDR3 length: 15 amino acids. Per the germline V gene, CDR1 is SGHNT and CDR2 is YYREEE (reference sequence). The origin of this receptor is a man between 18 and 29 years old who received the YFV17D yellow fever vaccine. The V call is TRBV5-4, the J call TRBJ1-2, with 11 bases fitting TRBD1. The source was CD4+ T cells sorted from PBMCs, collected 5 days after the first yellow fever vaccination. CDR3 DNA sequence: TGTGCCAGCAGTCGGCCGGGACAGGGGGACTATGGCTACACCTTC. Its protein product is CASSRPGQGDYGYTF.